The text below deals with one T cell receptor (beta chain). Its antigen is undetermined. The assay was immunoSEQ multiplex PCR, and TCRdb's table has in-frame clones only and misses some. The table has approximately 76,000 clones, roughly 95% seen once. CDR1 is SEHNR and CDR2 is FQNEAQ in the germline V gene (reference sequence). Trimming removed 5 bases from V and 4 bases from J; junction bases left unmatched: 9. The CDR3 runs to 15 residues. The sample is drawn from a study of cytomegalovirus exposure and HLA in healthy donors. Across the whole study: The same platform as the 500 to 700 first-cohort repertoires was used for the 90 to 150 validation repertoires, a later analysis reported.

Study-wide results and limits: First-cohort TCR clusters were later found to tend to co-occur in the 120 or so validation repertoires. The study flagged approximately 180 TCR beta chains as cytomegalovirus-associated. Rare TCR sequences predominated, though certain public TCRs were found in many donors.

The sequence derives from a woman aged 18-30 years in good health and CMV-seropositive. Sequenced: PBMCs. The V gene is TRBV7-9, the J gene TRBJ1-1; TRBD1 matches at 8 bases. The CDR3 sequence is CASSNNRGVSTEAFF. The DNA for the CDR3 is TGTGCCAGCAGCAACAACAGGGGGGTGAGCACTGAAGCTTTCTTT.